These 21 T cell receptor beta chains were all obtained from the same sample, sequenced in a study of T cell changes during pregnancy in multiple sclerosis (dated by TCRdb to about 2019). Preparation of the library involved the immunoSEQ multiplex PCR assay. Held by TCRdb, this immuneACCESS table contains in-frame sequences only and omits some clones. Under half of the omission traces to an unresolved V gene where checked; the cause of the rest is unknown. Counted in this sample were 25,000 to 40,000 clones; roughly 89% of them appeared once. The top ten clones comprise less than 5% of the sample. Specimen: CD8+ T cells from peripheral blood mononuclear cells, collected in the second trimester of pregnancy. These receptors originate from a female donor in good health, enrolled as a control in a pregnancy study.

The CDR3, as DNA: TGTGCCAGCAGCTTGGAGGCAGGGAAAGGAAACACCATATATTTT. It translates to CASSLEAGKGNTIYF. J is TRBJ1-3 and V is TRBV5-4; D might be TRBD1 (5 bases). V gave up 0 bases and J gave up 4 bases, with 11 bases separating them. CDR3 length: 15 residues. CDR1 and CDR2 (germline): SGHNT, YYREEE (reference sequence).

The chain combines TRBV7-6 with TRBJ2-3, with D perhaps TRBD2 (6 bases). This CDR3 has 17 amino acids. Germline assignment: CDR1 SGHVS and CDR2 FNYEAQ. Trimming took off 4 bases at V and 2 bases at J, with 19 bases between the two ends. The CDR3 DNA reads as TGTGCCAGCAGCTCCAGTTTTGAGGGACTTACCACAGATACGCAGTATTTT. Translating gives CASSSSFEGLTTDTQYF.

This chain links TRBV7-6 with TRBJ2-7; 8 bases fit TRBD1. The germline CDR1 and CDR2 sequences are SGHVS and FNYEAQ. There are 13 residues in the CDR3. V dropped 5 bases and J dropped 4; count of bases not matched to a gene: 4. In DNA form, the CDR3 reads TGTGCCAGCAGCCACGACAGGGGTTACGAGCAGTACTTC. Its translation: CASSHDRGYEQYF.

The chain recombines TRBV12-5 with TRBJ2-7, with TRBD2 identical over 12 bases. Per the germline V gene, CDR1 is LGHNT and CDR2 is FRNRAP. The CDR3 spans 16 residues. Trimming removed 5 bases from V and 0 bases from J; junction bases left unmatched: 5. CDR3 amino acids: CASGGRTSGNSYEQYF. The DNA of the CDR3 is TGTGCTAGTGGTGGAAGGACTAGCGGGAACTCCTACGAGCAGTACTTC.

This chain joins TRBV5-5 and TRBJ1-1; no definite D call. CDR1 is SGHKS and CDR2 is YYEKEE in the germline V gene (reference sequence). V lost 5 bases, J lost 1 base, and 27 bases lay in between. This CDR3 comprises 19 residues. CDR3 coding DNA: TGTGCCAGCAGGACCGACAAAGGAGGCACCTCAATTTCGAACACTGAAGCTTTCTTT. This gives the protein CASRTDKGGTSISNTEAFF. Full variable domain (outside the CDR3, taken from reference TRBV5-5 and TRBJ1-1): DAGVTQSPTHLIKTRGQQVTLRCSPISGHKSVSWYQQVLGQGPQFIFQYYEKEERGRGNFPDRFSARQFPNYSSELNVNALLLGDSALYLCASRTDKGGTSISNTEAFFGQGTRLTVV.

The chain joins TRBV6-1 to TRBJ2-5; 7 bases are shared with TRBD2. Germline V gives CDR1 MNHNS, CDR2 SASEGT. This CDR3 has 10 residues. V was clipped by 11 bases and J by 3 bases; unmatched bases: 0. The CDR3 DNA reads as TGTGCCGGGGGGGAAGAGACCCAGTACTTC. Its protein is CAGGEETQYF.

This clone appeared a single time. The chain recombines TRBV6-5 with TRBJ1-1; TRBD1 aligns across 8 bases. The CDR3 consists of 16 residues. The germline CDR1 and CDR2 sequences are MNHEY and SVGAGI. Losses at the gene ends were 0 bases for V and 1 base for J; bases not matched to a gene: 4. The CDR3 DNA follows: TGTGCCAGCAGTTACTCACCCGGGACAGGGAACACTGAAGCTTTCTTT. Amino acids: CASSYSPGTGNTEAFF.

The rearrangement uses TRBV30 and TRBJ1-1; TRBD1 matches 7 bases. Germline values: CDR1 GTSNPN, CDR2 SVGIG (reference sequence). The CDR3 consists of 13 residues. V gave up 7 bases and J gave up 8 bases; unmatched junction bases: 13. CDR3 loop: CAYDDRALGEAFF. In DNA form, the CDR3 reads TGTGCCTACGATGACAGGGCACTTGGAGAAGCTTTCTTT.

V gene TRBV10-3 combines with J gene TRBJ2-6; 9 nucleotides agree with TRBD2. V shed 3 bases, J shed 0 bases, and the junction held 3 bases outside the gene matches. Germline assignment: CDR1 ENHRY and CDR2 SYGVKD. This CDR3 has 17 residues. CDR3 sequence (DNA): TGTGCCATCAGTGAAGGGACTAGCTCCTCTGGGGCCAACGTCCTGACTTTC. Its protein is CAISEGTSSSGANVLTF.

This chain joins TRBV27 and TRBJ1-4; 8 nucleotides match TRBD1. The CDR3 extends over 13 amino acids. Germline CDR1 and CDR2: MNHEY and SMNVEV (reference sequence). After removal of 4 bases from V and 12 bases from J, the junction contained 7 bases not matched to a gene. CDR3 nucleotides: TGTGCCAGCAGTTCAGGGGGCCCTCGGGAACTGTTTTTT. This gives the protein CASSSGGPRELFF.

V gene TRBV6-4 combines with J gene TRBJ2-3, with TRBD2 matching over 9 bases. Unmatched junction bases numbered 7, after V lost 2 bases and J lost 4 bases. The CDR3 length is 16 residues. CDR1 is MRHNA and CDR2 is SNTAGT in the germline V gene. The CDR3 nucleotides read TGTGCCAGCAGTGACGGCGCGGGGGGGTCGGCAGATACGCAGTATTTT. Translated, it gives CASSDGAGGSADTQYF.

V gene TRBV19 combines with J gene TRBJ2-2; D is ambiguous. Germline CDR1 and CDR2: LNHDA and SQIVND (reference sequence). The V end was cut by 5 bases, the J end by 7 bases, with 8 bases between. The CDR3 is made up of 12 amino acids. CDR3: CASSSPYGELFF. The DNA for the CDR3 is TGTGCCAGTAGTTCTCCTTACGGGGAGCTGTTTTTT.

The rearrangement uses TRBV5-4 and TRBJ2-7, with 9 nucleotides matching TRBD1. Germline CDR1 SGHNT, CDR2 YYREEE (reference sequence). The CDR3 covers 13 residues. Losses at the gene ends were 5 bases for V and 5 bases for J; bases not matched to a gene: 5. This chain's CDR3 is CASSWDRAHEQYF. CDR3 sequence (DNA): TGTGCCAGCAGTTGGGACAGGGCCCACGAGCAGTACTTC.

This clone was picked up one time. This rearrangement joins TRBV4-3 to TRBJ2-3, with D perhaps TRBD2 (7 bases). Per the germline V gene, CDR1 is LGHNA and CDR2 is YSLEER. Trimming removed 0 bases at V and 4 bases at J, with 17 bases between. CDR3 length: 17 amino acids. CDR3 nucleotides: TGCGCCAGCAGCCAAGAAGGAGGGGGGGTTGGTTCAGATACGCAGTATTTT. This translates into CASSQEGGGVGSDTQYF.

The rearrangement uses TRBV19 and TRBJ1-1; D is unresolved. The CDR3 length is 15 residues. The germline gives CDR1 LNHDA, CDR2 SQIVND (reference sequence). V was clipped by 1 base and J by 0 bases, with 9 bases between them. CDR3 in DNA: TGTGCCAGTAGTATAGTAGCCAGTATGAACACTGAAGCTTTCTTT. Translated, it gives CASSIVASMNTEAFF.

V usage is TRBV9 and J usage is TRBJ1-6; the match to TRBD1 covers 7 bases. The CDR3 extends over 16 amino acids. CDR1 and CDR2 from the germline V gene are SGDLS and YYNGEE. V was pared by 3 bases and J by 3 bases, with 6 bases of the junction left unmatched. The DNA of the CDR3 is TGTGCCAGCAGCGCAGCAGGGGGTCTCTATAATTCACCCCTCCACTTT. This codes for CASSAAGGLYNSPLHF.

The chain carries TRBV4-1 and TRBJ1-1; the D gene is possibly TRBD1 (5 bases). There are 12 residues in the CDR3. From germline, CDR1 is MGHRA and CDR2 YSYEKL. The germline V and J ends were trimmed by 1 base and 11 bases, with 11 bases remaining between them. The CDR3 DNA reads as TGCGCCAGCAGCCAAGTGGGGGGTGAGGCTTTCTTT. It encodes CASSQVGGEAFF.

The V and J genes are TRBV4-1 and TRBJ2-7, with 9 bases that match TRBD1. The CDR3 has 15 amino acids. V trimming: 0 bases; J trimming: 3 bases; junction bases outside the gene matches: 3. Germline CDR1 is MGHRA and CDR2 is YSYEKL. CDR3 in amino acids: CASSQEGQGNYEQYF. The DNA of the CDR3 is TGCGCCAGCAGCCAAGAGGGACAGGGAAACTACGAGCAGTACTTC.

The CDR3 region is CASSLQGNLMNTEAFF. In DNA form, the CDR3 reads TGTGCCAGCAGTTTGCAGGGGAACCTCATGAACACTGAAGCTTTCTTT. The chain has TRBV27 and TRBJ1-1; D might be TRBD1 (6 bases). This CDR3 is built from 16 residues. The V end lost 3 bases, the J end lost 0 bases, and 14 bases lay between the germline ends. Per the germline V gene, CDR1 is MNHEY and CDR2 is SMNVEV (reference sequence).

The V call is TRBV7-8, the J call TRBJ2-2; tentative D call: TRBD1 (5 bases). There are 14 residues in the CDR3. Trimming cost V 2 bases and J 6 bases, with 10 bases left between them. The V gene's germline CDR1 is SGHVS and CDR2 FQNEAQ. The CDR3 spells CASSLIRAAGELFF. The CDR3 nucleotides are TGTGCCAGCAGCTTAATCAGGGCTGCCGGGGAGCTGTTTTTT.

This clone has a single count. This chain connects TRBV5-1 to TRBJ2-2, with D possibly matching TRBD2 (6 bases). Germline V gene lookup returns CDR1 SGHRS and CDR2 YFSETQ. V was cut by 5 bases and J by 1 base, with 6 bases left in between. This CDR3 has 13 amino acids. Here the CDR3 DNA reads TGCGCCAGCAGGGGGGGGAACACCGGGGAGCTGTTTTTT. Amino acid sequence: CASRGGNTGELFF.